The 26 T cell receptor beta chains below all came from one sample that was sequenced in a study of blood T cell repertoires in COVID-19. Repertoires were generated with immunoSEQ multiplex PCR, while TCRdb's copy carries only in-frame clones and drops some. The table records about 220,000 clones, more than 75% of them present only once. Sequencing was done on a sample of peripheral blood. These TCRs come from a human donor in a cohort sampled during active COVID-19.

Of note for this clone: Its ends do not fully match the called genes, so a read error is possible. This chain joins TRBV7-7 and TRBJ2-7, with 9 positions matching TRBD1. The CDR3 runs to 15 residues. Germline V gene data show CDR1 as SSHAT and CDR2 as FNYEAQ (reference sequence). The CDR3 DNA sequence: TGTGCTAGCAGCGGCGGACAGGGGTCCTCCTACGAGCAGTACTTC. Protein sequence: CASSGGQGSSYEQYF.

In nucleotides, the CDR3 is TGTGCCAGCAGCAGACAAGGGAGGAATAGCAATCAGCCCCAGCATTTT. As protein: CASSRQGRNSNQPQHF. V usage is TRBV6-2 or TRBV6-3 and J usage is TRBJ1-5, with D unclear. The CDR3 is made up of 16 amino acids. Germline V gene lookup returns CDR1 MNHEY and CDR2 SVGEGT. Trimming left V 6 bases short and J 0 bases short, with 15 bases between.

The chain joins TRBV3-1 (or the pseudogene TRBV3-2) to TRBJ2-3; maybe TRBD2 (5 bases). CDR1 is LGHDT and CDR2 is YNNKEL in the germline V gene (reference sequence). There are 14 residues in the CDR3. The V and J ends lost 0 bases and 10 bases respectively, with 14 bases between them. CDR3 nucleotide sequence: TGTGCCAGCAGCCAAGAGATCCGACTATGGGCGCAGTATTTT. Protein sequence: CASSQEIRLWAQYF.

The chain couples TRBV13 to TRBJ2-7, with 7 positions matching TRBD1. CDR1 PRHDT and CDR2 FYEKMQ come from the germline V gene (reference sequence). The CDR3 loop spans 15 amino acids. With 0 bases clipped from V and 6 bases from J, the junction kept 8 bases outside the gene matches. CDR3 region: CASSLGSDRDPEQYF. In DNA, the CDR3 is TGTGCCAGCAGCTTAGGCTCCGACAGGGATCCCGAGCAGTACTTC.

The CDR3 reads CASSIGGGSYEQYF. The CDR3 DNA sequence: TGTGCCAGTAGTATAGGAGGCGGCTCCTACGAGCAGTACTTC. J is TRBJ2-7 and V is TRBV19; no firm D call. The CDR3 spans 14 residues. V was cut by 1 base and J by 0 bases, with 7 bases left in between. CDR1 and CDR2 (germline): LNHDA, SQIVND (reference sequence). Combining the CDR3 with reference TRBV19 and TRBJ2-7 gives the whole variable domain DGGITQSPKYLFRKEGQNVTLSCEQNLNHDAMYWYRQDPGQGLRLIYYSQIVNDFQKGDIAEGYSVSREKKESFPLTVTSAQKNPTAFYLCASSIGGGSYEQYFGPGTRLTVT.

V usage is TRBV15 and J usage is TRBJ2-1; 7 nucleotides align to TRBD1. The CDR3 is 16 amino acids. Germline CDR1 is LNHNV and CDR2 is YYDKDF (reference sequence). V shed 0 bases and J 4 bases; nucleotides not matched to a gene: 6. The CDR3 spells CATSRERRTGYNEQFF. In DNA form, the CDR3 reads TGTGCCACCAGCAGAGAGAGAAGGACAGGATACAATGAGCAGTTCTTC. The full variable domain, its missing parts supplied by reference TRBV15 and TRBJ2-1, is DAMVIQNPRYQVTQFGKPVTLSCSQTLNHNVMYWYQQKSSQAPKLLFHYYDKDFNNEADTPDNFQSRRPNTSFCFLDIRSPGLGDTAMYLCATSRERRTGYNEQFFGPGTRLTVL.

In its sample, this clone was seen once. This sequence joins TRBV11-2 and TRBJ1-1, with D hard to call. V lost 5 bases and J lost 7, with 8 bases in between. This CDR3 is 11 amino acids long. CDR1 is SGHAT and CDR2 is FQNNGV in the germline V gene. Here the CDR3 reads CASSNGGEAFF. For the CDR3, the DNA is TGTGCCAGCAGCAACGGAGGTGAAGCTTTCTTT.

The chain uses TRBV9 and TRBJ1-1; 10 nucleotides match TRBD1. With 4 bases clipped from V and 3 bases from J, the junction kept 6 bases outside the gene matches. This CDR3 spans 15 amino acids. Per the germline V gene, CDR1 is SGDLS and CDR2 is YYNGEE. The CDR3 sequence is CASSLTGGRDTEAFF. CDR3 sequence (DNA): TGTGCCAGCAGCTTGACAGGGGGCCGTGACACTGAAGCTTTCTTT.

This clone was counted once. V usage is TRBV4-3 and J usage is TRBJ2-7; TRBD2 agrees at 9 bases. Unmatched junction bases numbered 7, after V lost 0 bases and J lost 1 base. Germline CDR1 and CDR2: LGHNA and YSLEER. The CDR3 length is 17 residues. DNA for the CDR3: TGCGCCAGCAGCCAAGAGTCAGCGGGGGGATGGTCCTACGAGCAGTACTTC. As protein: CASSQESAGGWSYEQYF.

In this sample, this clone turned up many times. The chain employs TRBV4-1 and TRBJ1-2; D unclear. Germline V gives CDR1 MGHRA, CDR2 YSYEKL. This CDR3 is 15 amino acids long. Between the trimmed V and J ends, which lost 1 base and 4 bases, there was a span of 13 bases. The CDR3, as DNA: TGCGCCAGCAGCCAAGTTGCCCGGGAATTCTATGGCTACACCTTC. Translating it yields CASSQVAREFYGYTF.

This sequence joins TRBV18 and TRBJ2-6, with a possible D match to TRBD2 (6 bases). Germline CDR1 is KGHSH and CDR2 is LQKENI. Between the trimmed V and J ends, which lost 6 bases and 0 bases, there was a span of 18 bases. The CDR3 is 18 residues long. The CDR3 nucleotides are TGTGCCAGCTCTCCCGGAGATGGGGGAGGCTCTGGGGCCAACGTCCTGACTTTC. Protein: CASSPGDGGGSGANVLTF.

The chain uses TRBV7-9 and TRBJ2-7, with 8 bases lining up with TRBD1. After removal of 5 bases from V and 5 bases from J, the junction contained 8 bases not matched to a gene. CDR1 is SEHNR and CDR2 is FQNEAQ in the germline V gene (reference sequence). The CDR3 length is 14 residues. CDR3 nucleotides: TGTGCCAGCAGCCCCGGACAGGGAACCCACGAGCAGTACTTC. It yields the protein CASSPGQGTHEQYF.

The rearrangement joins TRBV5-6 to TRBJ1-5, with D unclear. The V end was cut by 1 base, the J end by 6 bases, with 14 bases between. The germline V gene encodes CDR1 SGHDT and CDR2 YYEEEE. The CDR3 totals 15 residues. CDR3 sequence (DNA): TGTGCCAGCAGCTTGAGAGGCATGTCGGGTCAGCCCCAGCATTTT. This gives the protein CASSLRGMSGQPQHF.

This clone was counted at least ten times. The same CDR3 is also encoded by other DNA sequences in this sample. J is TRBJ2-7 and V is TRBV19, with D hard to call. V was cut by 3 bases and J by 0 bases, with 6 bases left in between. The CDR3 runs to 13 residues. Germline CDR1 LNHDA, CDR2 SQIVND (reference sequence). The CDR3 DNA is TGTGCCAGTAGTATTCAGTTCTCCTACGAGCAGTACTTC. This encodes CASSIQFSYEQYF.

The V gene is TRBV2, the J gene TRBJ2-1; D not resolved. This CDR3 is built from 11 residues. The germline V gene encodes CDR1 SNHLY and CDR2 FYNNEI. V lost 4 bases and J 9 bases, leaving 7 bases between the germline ends. As DNA, the CDR3 is TGTGCCAGCAGTGGTGGCATTGAGCAGTTCTTC. Protein sequence: CASSGGIEQFF.

The chain is built from TRBV5-1 and TRBJ1-1; TRBD1 aligns across 7 bases. V was pared by 0 bases and J by 2 bases, with 13 bases of the junction left unmatched. CDR1 is SGHRS and CDR2 is YFSETQ in the germline V gene. The CDR3 contains 18 residues. CDR3 loop: CASSLVPTGTNKNTEAFF. The CDR3 DNA reads as TGCGCCAGCAGCTTGGTACCGACAGGGACGAATAAAAACACTGAAGCTTTCTTT.

This clone was recorded a few times. The rearrangement uses TRBV18 and TRBJ2-5, with D possibly TRBD2 on 5 matching bases. The CDR3 totals 15 residues. In germline, CDR1 is KGHSH, CDR2 LQKENI. Deletions cut 4 bases from V and 4 bases from J, with 16 bases between. In DNA form, the CDR3 reads TGTGCCAGCTCACTGAGCGGCTCCGAAGGAGAGACCCAGTACTTC. This translates into CASSLSGSEGETQYF.

CDR3 DNA sequence: TGTGCCAGCAGTGAAGAGGGGTTTCAGCCCCAGCATTTT. This gives the protein CASSEEGFQPQHF. The gene calls are TRBV6-1 and TRBJ1-5; D possibly corresponds to TRBD1 (5 bases). Trimming removed 1 base at V and 6 bases at J, with 7 bases between. Germline V CDR1 and CDR2: MNHNS, SASEGT. The CDR3 has 13 residues.

This chain links TRBV15 with TRBJ2-1; 12 bases line up with TRBD1. The length of the CDR3 is 16 residues. V lost 2 bases to trimming and J lost 7 bases; unmatched junction nucleotides: 6. CDR1 is LNHNV and CDR2 is YYDKDF in the germline V gene (reference sequence). The CDR3 nucleotides are TGTGCCACCAGCAGATTGCCGGGACAGGGGGCAAATGAGCAGTTCTTC. Encoded protein: CATSRLPGQGANEQFF.

This sequence joins TRBV12-3 or TRBV12-4 and TRBJ2-7; D might be TRBD2 (5 bases). The CDR3 runs to 13 residues. Trimming took off 1 base at V and 7 bases at J, with 11 bases between the two ends. The CDR3 DNA sequence: TGTGCCAGCAGTTTAGGGACTGTGCAAGAGCAGTACTTC. It encodes CASSLGTVQEQYF.

This chain uses TRBV12-3 or TRBV12-4 with TRBJ2-2; no definite D call. There are 12 residues in the CDR3. The ends were cut back, 5 bases at V and 4 bases at J, with 5 bases in the middle. This chain's CDR3 is CASSLLTGELFF. Here the CDR3 DNA reads TGTGCCAGCAGTCTTCTCACCGGGGAGCTGTTTTTT.

The chain uses TRBV7-6 and TRBJ2-2; the match to TRBD1 covers 7 bases. J lost 4 bases, V lost 6 bases, and 8 bases had no gene match. The CDR3 has 15 amino acids. Looked up from germline, CDR1 is SGHVS and CDR2 is FNYEAQ. The CDR3 spells CASSLGQGVTGELFF. The DNA of the CDR3 is TGTGCCAGCAGTTTGGGGCAGGGGGTCACCGGGGAGCTGTTTTTT.

The count of this clone is one. This rearrangement joins TRBV15 to TRBJ1-5; D gene unclear. This CDR3 region has 18 residues. V dropped 3 bases and J dropped 0 bases, with 18 bases sitting between them. Germline CDR1 and CDR2: LNHNV and YYDKDF (reference sequence). Here the CDR3 reads CATSRTSPTLSSNQPQHF. The CDR3 DNA reads as TGTGCCACCAGCAGGACCTCCCCGACACTTAGTAGCAATCAGCCCCAGCATTTT.

The genes are TRBV3-1 (or the pseudogene TRBV3-2) and TRBJ2-2; possible D gene TRBD2, 6 bases. The germline V gene encodes CDR1 LGHDT and CDR2 YNNKEL (reference sequence). V gave up 1 base and J gave up 7 bases, with 7 bases separating them. There are 13 residues in the CDR3. Written as DNA, the CDR3 is TGTGCCAGCAGCCAAGCGGGGGTCGGGGAGCTGTTTTTT. Translated: CASSQAGVGELFF.

This clone was counted only a few times. The rearrangement joins TRBV4-3 to TRBJ1-2; 10 nucleotides match TRBD1. J lost 14 bases, V lost 0 bases, and 12 bases had no gene match. Germline lookup yields CDR1 LGHNA and CDR2 YSLEER. CDR3 length equals 15 residues. DNA of the CDR3: TGCGCCAGCAGCCAAGATATGGCGACAGGGGGCCTCGATACCTTC. Translation gives CASSQDMATGGLDTF.

The gene calls are TRBV7-6 and TRBJ2-5, with 7 bases aligning to TRBD2. Trimming took 4 bases from V and 2 from J; bases not matched to a gene: 10. Per the germline V gene, CDR1 is SGHVS and CDR2 is FNYEAQ. This CDR3 spans 16 amino acids. This CDR3 is CASSSPGEGRQETQYF. CDR3 sequence (DNA): TGTGCCAGCAGCTCCCCCGGGGAGGGCCGACAAGAGACCCAGTACTTC.